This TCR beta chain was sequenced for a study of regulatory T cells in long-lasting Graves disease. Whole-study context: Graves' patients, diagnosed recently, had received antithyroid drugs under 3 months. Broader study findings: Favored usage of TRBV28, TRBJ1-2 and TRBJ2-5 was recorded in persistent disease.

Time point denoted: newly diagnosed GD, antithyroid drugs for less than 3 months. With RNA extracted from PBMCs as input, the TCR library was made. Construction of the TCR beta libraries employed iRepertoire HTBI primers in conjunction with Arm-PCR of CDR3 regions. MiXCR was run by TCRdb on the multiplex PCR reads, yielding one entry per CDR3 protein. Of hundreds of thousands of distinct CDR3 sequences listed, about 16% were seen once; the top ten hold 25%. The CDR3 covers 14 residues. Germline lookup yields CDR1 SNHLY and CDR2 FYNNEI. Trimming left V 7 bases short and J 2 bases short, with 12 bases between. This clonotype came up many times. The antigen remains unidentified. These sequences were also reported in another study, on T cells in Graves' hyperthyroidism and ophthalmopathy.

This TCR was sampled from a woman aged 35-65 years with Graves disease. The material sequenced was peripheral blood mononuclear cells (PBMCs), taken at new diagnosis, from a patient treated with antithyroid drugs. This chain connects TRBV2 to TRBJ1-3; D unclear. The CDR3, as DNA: TGTGCCAGCAAGGGTCAGGCGACTGGAAACACCATATATTTT. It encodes CASKGQATGNTIYF.